These T cell receptor beta chains were read from a single sample in a study of T cell repertoires in cytomegalovirus infection. TCRdb reanalysed the reads using MiXCR and keeps one entry per CDR3 protein. The sample has a few hundred thousand distinct CDR3 sequences, over 15% seen once. Sequencing was performed on CD8+ T cells from PBMCs. The receptors were gathered from a human donor in good health (CMV status not recorded). Some clones in this sample may be carry-over from other donors' samples. CDR3s include the opening cysteine and the closing phenylalanine or tryptophan. The order of the fields is J gene, D gene, clone size, V gene, CDR3 protein, CDR3 DNA. A D gene is named only where the DNA matches it firmly. Only some rows state a clone size, as once, few, many or a class for expanded clones.

J: TRBJ1-1; D: -; size: -; V: TRBV28; CDR3: CASSLWGVGTEAFF; DNA: TGTGCCAGCAGTTTATGGGGGGTGGGCACTGAAGCTTTCTTT
J: TRBJ1-1; D: -; size: -; V: TRBV19; CDR3: CASSIVPTEAFF; DNA: TGTGCCAGTAGTATAGTCCCCACTGAAGCTTTCTTT
J: TRBJ1-1; D: -; size: many; V: TRBV7-2; CDR3: CASSSTHGNTEAFF; DNA: TGTGCCAGCAGCTCAACCCACGGGAACACTGAAGCTTTCTTT
J: TRBJ1-2; D: TRBD1; size: -; V: TRBV27; CDR3: CASSPGTAGGTYGYTF; DNA: TGTGCCAGCAGTCCTGGGACAGCCGGGGGGACCTATGGCTACACCTTC
J: TRBJ1-2; D: -; size: many; V: TRBV11-2; CDR3: CASSLGEWKNAGYTF; DNA: TGTGCCAGCAGCTTAGGGGAGTGGAAGAACGCCGGCTACACCTTC
J: TRBJ2-1; D: -; size: many; V: TRBV7-2; CDR3: CASSLLGREQFF; DNA: TGTGCCAGCAGCCTCCTAGGCCGGGAGCAGTTCTTC
J: TRBJ1-5; D: -; size: few; V: TRBV28; CDR3: CASSTRSPLLGGSGLNQPQHF; DNA: TGTGCCAGCAGTACCCGAAGCCCCCTCTTAGGTGGGTCAGGGTTGAATCAGCCCCAGCATTTT
J: TRBJ2-7; D: TRBD1; size: -; V: TRBV6-1; CDR3: CASNFRDRADEQYF; DNA: TGTGCCAGCAACTTCAGGGACAGGGCCGACGAGCAGTACTTC
J: TRBJ2-2; D: TRBD2; size: many; V: TRBV7-2; CDR3: CASSFFGGDYTGELFF; DNA: TGTGCCAGCAGCTTCTTCGGGGGGGATTACACCGGGGAGCTGTTTTTT
J: TRBJ1-3; D: -; size: many; V: TRBV7-2; CDR3: CASSSSPGAGNTIYF; DNA: TGTGCCAGCAGCTCTTCCCCAGGCGCTGGAAACACCATATATTTT
J: TRBJ2-7; D: TRBD1; size: -; V: TRBV7-3; CDR3: CASTLPRGLCEQYF; DNA: TGTGCCAGCACCCTACCAAGGGGGCTATGCGAGCAGTACTTC
J: TRBJ2-3; D: TRBD2; size: few; V: TRBV28; CDR3: CASSFTGLAVSSTDTQYF; DNA: TGTGCCAGCAGTTTCACGGGACTAGCGGTTTCTAGCACAGATACGCAGTATTTT
J: TRBJ2-2; D: -; size: -; V: TRBV6-5; CDR3: CASSYSPGERTGELFF; DNA: TGTGCCAGCAGTTACTCTCCCGGGGAGAGGACCGGGGAGCTGTTTTTT
J: TRBJ1-5; D: -; size: many; V: TRBV7-2; CDR3: CASSLWSGYSNQPQHF; DNA: TGTGCCAGCAGCTTATGGTCCGGGTATAGCAATCAGCCCCAGCATTTT
J: TRBJ1-2; D: -; size: -; V: TRBV29-1; CDR3: CSVHTGKDGYTF; DNA: TGCAGCGTGCATACAGGGAAGGATGGCTACACCTTC
J: TRBJ1-5; D: -; size: -; V: TRBV2; CDR3: CASSEMGSNQPQHF; DNA: TGTGCCAGCAGCGAAATGGGTAGCAATCAGCCCCAGCATTTT
J: TRBJ1-1; D: TRBD1; size: -; V: TRBV4-2; CDR3: CASSQKQGAGTEAFF; DNA: TGTGCCAGCAGCCAAAAACAGGGGGCTGGCACTGAAGCTTTCTTT
J: TRBJ2-7; D: TRBD2; size: few; V: TRBV4-3; CDR3: CASSQRNKGGTSGKSYEQYF; DNA: TGCGCCAGCAGCCAACGAAACAAAGGGGGGACTAGCGGGAAGTCCTACGAGCAGTACTTC
J: TRBJ1-5; D: -; size: many; V: TRBV12-3/TRBV12-4; CDR3: CASSIKASGQPQHF; DNA: TGTGCCAGCAGTATTAAGGCATCGGGTCAGCCCCAGCATTTT
J: TRBJ2-2; D: -; size: many; V: TRBV7-8; CDR3: CAILMSGETPRGTGELFF; DNA: TGTGCCATCCTAATGTCTGGCGAGACCCCACGTGGCACCGGGGAGCTGTTTTTT
J: TRBJ1-2; D: -; size: many; V: TRBV25-1; CDR3: CASSPRQPANYGYTF; DNA: TGTGCCAGCAGTCCCCGCCAGCCCGCTAACTATGGCTACACCTTC
J: TRBJ2-3; D: TRBD2; size: -; V: TRBV11-2; CDR3: CASSTLAGIDTDTQYF; DNA: TGTGCCAGCAGCACCCTAGCGGGGATTGACACAGATACGCAGTATTTT
J: TRBJ2-7; D: -; size: few; V: TRBV7-6; CDR3: CASSLGARGAHEQYF; DNA: TGTGCCAGCAGCTTAGGGGCTCGAGGGGCCCACGAGCAGTACTTC
J: TRBJ1-6; D: -; size: many; V: TRBV7-8; CDR3: CASSWGGLISYNSPLHF; DNA: TGTGCCAGCAGCTGGGGGGGACTTATCTCCTATAATTCACCCCTCCACTTT
J: TRBJ2-5; D: -; size: many; V: TRBV6-6; CDR3: CASSYLRTRAGQETQYF; DNA: TGTGCCAGCAGTTACCTTCGGACTCGAGCGGGCCAAGAGACCCAGTACTTC
J: TRBJ1-4; D: -; size: -; V: TRBV7-6; CDR3: CASSLGASGGELFF; DNA: TGTGCCAGCAGCTTAGGCGCAAGTGGGGGGGAACTGTTTTTT
J: TRBJ1-3; D: -; size: many; V: TRBV7-6; CDR3: CASSAGPPGTSGNTIYF; DNA: TGTGCCAGCAGCGCCGGACCCCCAGGGACCTCTGGAAACACCATATATTTT
J: TRBJ2-5; D: -; size: -; V: TRBV7-4; CDR3: CASSLARILEPRETQYF; DNA: TGTGCCAGCAGCTTAGCGAGGATCTTAGAGCCTCGGGAGACCCAGTACTTC
J: TRBJ2-7; D: TRBD2; size: many; V: TRBV7-2; CDR3: CASRRRGGGGSYEQYF; DNA: TGTGCCAGCAGGCGGAGAGGCGGGGGGGGATCCTACGAGCAGTACTTC
J: TRBJ2-1; D: -; size: few; V: TRBV24-1; CDR3: CATSDSFSGGSQPNEQFF; DNA: TGTGCCACCAGTGACTCTTTCTCCGGGGGCTCACAACCCAATGAGCAGTTCTTC
J: TRBJ2-7; D: -; size: -; V: TRBV4-2; CDR3: CASSQDLSTGASSYEQYF; DNA: TGTGCCAGCAGCCAAGATCTAAGCACAGGAGCTAGCTCCTACGAGCAGTACTTC
J: TRBJ1-1; D: -; size: many; V: TRBV7-9; CDR3: CASTHGGTEAFF; DNA: TGTGCCAGCACACACGGAGGGACTGAAGCTTTCTTT
J: TRBJ2-3; D: TRBD2; size: many; V: TRBV20-1; CDR3: CSASGRWDYTQYF; DNA: TGCAGTGCTTCGGGCCGTTGGGACTACACGCAGTATTTT
J: TRBJ2-7; D: -; size: few; V: TRBV29-1; CDR3: CSVEDDQGTTYEQYF; DNA: TGCAGCGTTGAAGATGACCAGGGAACGACCTACGAGCAGTACTTC
J: TRBJ2-1; D: TRBD1; size: -; V: TRBV4-1; CDR3: CASSQDRTGAYNEQFF; DNA: TGCGCCAGCAGCCAAGACCGGACAGGGGCCTACAATGAGCAGTTCTTC
J: TRBJ1-2; D: TRBD1; size: many; V: TRBV7-8; CDR3: CASSLIDRAGYTF; DNA: TGTGCCAGCAGCTTAATTGACAGGGCTGGCTACACCTTC
J: TRBJ1-2; D: -; size: many; V: TRBV7-9; CDR3: CASSPTGGGYGYTF; DNA: TGTGCCAGCAGCCCGACCGGGGGCGGCTATGGCTACACCTTC
J: TRBJ1-3; D: -; size: few; V: TRBV5-4; CDR3: CASSPGTEENTIYF; DNA: TGTGCCAGCAGCCCTGGGACGGAGGAGAACACCATATATTTT
J: TRBJ1-2; D: TRBD1; size: -; V: TRBV6-5; CDR3: CASSYLIQGGDGYTF; DNA: TGTGCCAGCAGTTACCTCATACAGGGGGGCGATGGCTACACCTTC
J: TRBJ2-1; D: -; size: few; V: TRBV20-1; CDR3: CSARFNEQFF; DNA: TGCAGTGCTAGATTTAATGAGCAGTTCTTC
J: TRBJ2-3; D: TRBD1; size: few; V: TRBV10-3; CDR3: CAISEGTGGTDTQYF; DNA: TGTGCCATCAGTGAGGGGACAGGAGGCACAGATACGCAGTATTTT
J: TRBJ2-5; D: TRBD2; size: few; V: TRBV20-1; CDR3: CSARVRGSSRKTQYF; DNA: TGCAGTGCTAGAGTGCGGGGGTCTTCGAGGAAGACCCAGTACTTC
J: TRBJ2-6; D: TRBD2; size: few; V: TRBV10-3; CDR3: CAISEMGLPTPSGANVLTF; DNA: TGTGCCATCAGTGAGATGGGACTACCAACCCCCTCTGGGGCCAACGTCCTGACTTTC
J: TRBJ2-7; D: -; size: -; V: TRBV29-1; CDR3: CSVGAAESSYEQYF; DNA: TGCAGCGTTGGGGCAGCGGAAAGCTCCTACGAGCAGTACTTC
J: TRBJ2-5; D: TRBD2; size: -; V: TRBV5-1; CDR3: CASSPGVLAGGRAQETQYF; DNA: TGCGCCAGCAGCCCTGGCGTGTTAGCGGGGGGCCGAGCACAAGAGACCCAGTACTTC
J: TRBJ1-3; D: -; size: -; V: TRBV29-1; CDR3: CSVVQGLQSSGNTIYF; DNA: TGCAGCGTTGTACAGGGACTGCAGAGCTCTGGAAACACCATATATTTT
J: TRBJ1-5; D: -; size: few; V: TRBV5-1; CDR3: CASSLSGDDQPQHF; DNA: TGCGCCAGCAGCTTGTCTGGGGATGATCAGCCCCAGCATTTT